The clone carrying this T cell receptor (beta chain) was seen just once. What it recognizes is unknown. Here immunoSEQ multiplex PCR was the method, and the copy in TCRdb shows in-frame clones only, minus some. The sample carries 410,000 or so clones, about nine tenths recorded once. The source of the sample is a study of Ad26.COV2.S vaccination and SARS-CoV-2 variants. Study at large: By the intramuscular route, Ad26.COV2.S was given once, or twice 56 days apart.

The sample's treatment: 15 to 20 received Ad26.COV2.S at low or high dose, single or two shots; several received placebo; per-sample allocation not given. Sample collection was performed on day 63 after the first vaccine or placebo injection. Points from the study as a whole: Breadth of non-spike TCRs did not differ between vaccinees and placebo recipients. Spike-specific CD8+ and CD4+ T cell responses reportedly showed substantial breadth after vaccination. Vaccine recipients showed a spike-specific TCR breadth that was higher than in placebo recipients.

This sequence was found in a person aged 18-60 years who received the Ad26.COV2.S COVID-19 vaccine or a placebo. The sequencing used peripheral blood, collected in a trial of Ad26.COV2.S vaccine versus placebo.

The chain's CDR3 is CASSKVTTYGYTF. CDR3 DNA: TGTGCCAGCAGCAAGGTCACTACTTATGGCTACACCTTC. This chain links TRBV6-2 or TRBV6-3 with TRBJ1-2, with no clear D. The CDR3 is 13 amino acids. Germline assignment: CDR1 MNHEY and CDR2 SVGEGT. V lost 6 bases and J 5 bases, leaving 13 bases between the germline ends.